Following are 10 T cell receptor beta chains from one sample sequenced in a study of cytomegalovirus exposure and HLA in healthy donors. Primers included in the PCR were 60 Vbeta and 13 Jbeta primers. The protocol was immunoSEQ multiplex PCR, while the TCRdb copy is restricted to in-frame clones and leaves out a portion. The sample contains approximately 100,000 clones, roughly two thirds of which appear only once. Material: PBMCs. The origin of the receptors is a man in his forties in good health and CMV-seronegative.

The chain couples TRBV25-1 to TRBJ2-5; the D is unclear. The germline CDR1 and CDR2 sequences are MGHDK and SYGVNS. The CDR3 runs to 13 residues. The V end was cut by 4 bases, the J end by 5 bases, with 11 bases between. The CDR3 DNA follows: TGTGCCAGCAGTGGGCCCCAGAGGGAGACCCAGTACTTC. Its translation: CASSGPQRETQYF.

The chain recombines TRBV6-4 with TRBJ2-6; D unclear. The CDR3 runs 15 residues. The germline gives CDR1 MRHNA, CDR2 SNTAGT. V lost 0 bases, J lost 1 base, and 4 bases lay in between. The DNA for the CDR3 is TGTGCCAGCAGTGACTCCAGATCTGGGGCCAACGTCCTGACTTTC. Residues: CASSDSRSGANVLTF.

The chain combines TRBV5-6 with TRBJ1-2; TRBD1 is a possible D gene (5 bases). This CDR3 is 13 amino acids long. Germline lookup yields CDR1 SGHDT and CDR2 YYEEEE. V shed 0 bases and J shed 2 bases, with 5 bases lying between them. The CDR3 DNA reads TGTGCCAGCAGCTTGGAGGGGAACTATGGCTACACCTTC. Amino acids: CASSLEGNYGYTF.

V gene TRBV5-1 combines with J gene TRBJ2-7; 8 bases agree with TRBD1. This CDR3 has 14 residues. With 4 bases clipped from V and 6 bases from J, the junction kept 9 bases outside the gene matches. The germline V gene encodes CDR1 SGHRS and CDR2 YFSETQ. The CDR3 DNA reads as TGCGCCAGCAGCATCGGACAGGGCCCCAGCGAGCAGTACTTC. It specifies CASSIGQGPSEQYF.

The V gene is TRBV7-8, the J gene TRBJ1-2; a possible D gene is TRBD1 (6 bases). Per the germline V gene, CDR1 is SGHVS and CDR2 is FQNEAQ. The CDR3 is 14 residues long. V shed 1 base and J shed 5 bases, with 11 bases lying between them. Written as DNA, the CDR3 is TGTGCCAGCAGCTTAGGGGGGCGCGGATATGGCTACACCTTC. It specifies CASSLGGRGYGYTF.

The sample holds a few counts of this clone. J is TRBJ2-2 and V is TRBV9; 7 bases match TRBD2. There are 15 residues in the CDR3. Losses at the gene ends were 7 bases for V and 1 base for J; bases not matched to a gene: 7. Germline V gene sequence: CDR1 SGDLS, CDR2 YYNGEE. CDR3 DNA: TGTGCCAGCGGGAGGGGCCCCGGGAACACCGGGGAGCTGTTTTTT. This sequence encodes CASGRGPGNTGELFF.

This clone occurred once. J is TRBJ1-3 and V is TRBV6-5; D gene ambiguous. CDR3 length: 16 residues. CDR1 is MNHEY and CDR2 is SVGAGI in the germline V gene. The V end was cut by 0 bases, the J end by 5 bases, with 14 bases between. The CDR3 reads CASSYSTREPRNTIYF. The CDR3 DNA sequence: TGTGCCAGCAGTTACTCTACGAGGGAACCAAGAAACACCATATATTTT.

V and J are TRBV6-5 and TRBJ1-6; no reliable D call. CDR1 is MNHEY, CDR2 SVGAGI, per germline. The CDR3 is 13 amino acids. V was clipped by 5 bases and J by 13 bases, with 15 bases between them. The CDR3 sequence is CASSPAQLSPLHF. For the CDR3, the DNA is TGTGCCAGCAGTCCTGCTCAACTGAGCCCCCTCCACTTT.

Regarding this clone: An end of the junction does not agree with germline; a read error may underlie this. The chain recombines TRBV7-2 with TRBJ2-1; 11 nucleotides line up with TRBD2. The germline CDR1 and CDR2 sequences are SGHTA and FQGNSA. This CDR3 is built from 15 residues. The CDR3 DNA sequence: TGTGCCAGCAGCATAGCGGGGGGGGTGTACAATGAGCAGTTCTTC. Protein product: CASSIAGGVYNEQFF.

The genes are TRBV18 and TRBJ1-1; the D gene is possibly TRBD1 (6 bases). With 2 bases removed from V and 2 bases from J, the gap between germline ends came to 6 bases. The CDR3 is made up of 13 amino acids. From germline, CDR1 is KGHSH and CDR2 LQKENI. The CDR3 is CASSPGGNTEAFF. CDR3 DNA sequence: TGTGCCAGCTCACCAGGGGGCAACACTGAAGCTTTCTTT.